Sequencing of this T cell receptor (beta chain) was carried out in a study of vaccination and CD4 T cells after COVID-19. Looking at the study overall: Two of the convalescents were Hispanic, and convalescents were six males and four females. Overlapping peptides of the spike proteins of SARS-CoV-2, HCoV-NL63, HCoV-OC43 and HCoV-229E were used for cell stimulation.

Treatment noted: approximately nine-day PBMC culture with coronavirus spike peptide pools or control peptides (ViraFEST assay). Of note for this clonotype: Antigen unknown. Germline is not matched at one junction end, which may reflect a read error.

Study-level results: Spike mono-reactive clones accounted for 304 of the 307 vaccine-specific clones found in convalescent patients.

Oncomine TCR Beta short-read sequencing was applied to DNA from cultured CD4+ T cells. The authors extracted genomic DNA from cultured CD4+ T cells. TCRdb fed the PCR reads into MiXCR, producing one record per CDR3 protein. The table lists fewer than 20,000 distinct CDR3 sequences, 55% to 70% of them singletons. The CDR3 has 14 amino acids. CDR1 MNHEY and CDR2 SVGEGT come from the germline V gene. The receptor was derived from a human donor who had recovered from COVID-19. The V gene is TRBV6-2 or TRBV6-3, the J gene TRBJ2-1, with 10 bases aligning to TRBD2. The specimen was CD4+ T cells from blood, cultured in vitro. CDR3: CAGRTSGSYNERFF. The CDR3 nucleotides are TGTGCCGGACGGACTAGCGGTTCCTACAATGAGCGGTTCTTC.